This TCR beta chain appears in the sequencing data of a study of T cell responses to AZD1222 COVID-19 vaccine. The data were produced by immunoSEQ multiplex PCR, yet TCRdb's version contains in-frame clones alone and is incomplete. The data contain approximately 90,000 clones, roughly nine tenths of them seen just once; the ten biggest clones take up approximately 7%. The CDR3 is 13 residues long. J lost 5 bases, V lost 7 bases, and 7 bases had no gene match. Germline CDR1 SEHNR, CDR2 FQNEAQ (reference sequence). J is TRBJ1-2 and V is TRBV7-9, with TRBD1 matching over 7 bases. The sequence came from an adult in good health. The sample in question was peripheral blood, obtained on day 0 of AZD1222 vaccination. The CDR3 loop reads CASTQGGFYGYTF. The CDR3 nucleotides read TGTGCCAGCACCCAGGGGGGTTTTTATGGCTACACCTTC.